The sequence of this TCR beta chain was determined in a study of blood T cell repertoires in COVID-19. The wider study: Specimens from acute and convalescent COVID-19 originated in the United States, Italy and Spain.

V was pared by 8 bases and J by 2 bases, with 13 bases between. This CDR3 has 14 amino acids. CDR1 and CDR2 from the germline V gene are MDHEN and SYDVKM. Participants were placed into cohorts based on the clinical history they reported. Some clones are missing from TCRdb's copy, which holds only in-frame ones; the method was immunoSEQ multiplex PCR. The sample gives around 220,000 clones, 70% to 90% of which show up once; about 7.2% is in the top ten. The receptor was isolated from a woman aged 35 to 49 with acute COVID-19. Sample: PBMCs or T cells enriched from blood (not recorded which). The V gene is TRBV28, the J gene TRBJ1-3; the D is unclear. The DNA for the CDR3 is TGTGCCAGCTACCCTCACGGGACTGGAAACACCATATATTTT. Its translation is CASYPHGTGNTIYF.